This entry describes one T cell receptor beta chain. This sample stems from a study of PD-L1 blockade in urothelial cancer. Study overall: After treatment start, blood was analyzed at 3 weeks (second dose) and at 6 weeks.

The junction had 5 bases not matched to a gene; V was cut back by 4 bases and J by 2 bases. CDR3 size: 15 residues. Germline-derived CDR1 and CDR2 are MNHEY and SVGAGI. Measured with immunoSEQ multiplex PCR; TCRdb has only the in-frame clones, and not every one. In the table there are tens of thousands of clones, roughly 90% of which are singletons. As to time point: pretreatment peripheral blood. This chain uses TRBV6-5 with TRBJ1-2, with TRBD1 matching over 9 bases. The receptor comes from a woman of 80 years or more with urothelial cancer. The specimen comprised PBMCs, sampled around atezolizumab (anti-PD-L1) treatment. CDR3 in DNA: TGTGCCAGCAGTTTTCCCGGGACAGGGAACTATGGCTACACCTTC. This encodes CASSFPGTGNYGYTF.